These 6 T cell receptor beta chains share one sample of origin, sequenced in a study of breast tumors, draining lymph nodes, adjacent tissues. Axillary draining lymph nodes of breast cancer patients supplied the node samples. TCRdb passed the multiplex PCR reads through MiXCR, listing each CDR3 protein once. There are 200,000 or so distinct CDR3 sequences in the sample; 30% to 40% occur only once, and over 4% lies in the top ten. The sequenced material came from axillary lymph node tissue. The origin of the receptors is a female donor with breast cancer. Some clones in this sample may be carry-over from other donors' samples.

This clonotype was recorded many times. CDR3: CASSLDRRLYGYTF. The CDR3 DNA is TGTGCCAGCAGTTTAGACAGACGGCTCTATGGCTACACCTTC. J is TRBJ1-2 and V is TRBV12-3 or TRBV12-4; D is undetermined. The CDR3 extends over 14 amino acids. Trimming removed 1 base at V and 4 bases at J, with 10 bases between.

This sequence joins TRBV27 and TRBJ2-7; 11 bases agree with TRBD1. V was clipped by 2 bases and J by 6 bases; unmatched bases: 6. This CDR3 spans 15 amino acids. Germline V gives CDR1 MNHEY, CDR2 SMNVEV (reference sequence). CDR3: CASSLAGTGGLEQYF. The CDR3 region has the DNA TGTGCCAGCAGTTTAGCCGGGACAGGGGGACTCGAGCAGTACTTC.

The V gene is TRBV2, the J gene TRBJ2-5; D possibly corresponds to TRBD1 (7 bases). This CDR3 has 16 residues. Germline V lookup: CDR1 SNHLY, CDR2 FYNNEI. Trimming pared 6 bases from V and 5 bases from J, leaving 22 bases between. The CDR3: CASRVAAGGLGETQYF. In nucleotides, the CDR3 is TGTGCCAGCAGGGTGGCGGCAGGGGGGCTGGGGGAGACCCAGTACTTC.

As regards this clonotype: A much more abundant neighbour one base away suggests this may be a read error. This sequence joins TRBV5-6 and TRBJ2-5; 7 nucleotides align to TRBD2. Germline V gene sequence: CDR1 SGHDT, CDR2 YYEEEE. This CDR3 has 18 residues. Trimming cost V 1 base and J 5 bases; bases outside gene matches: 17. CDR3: CASSLPGPAGTGSETQYF. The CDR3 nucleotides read TGTGCCAGCAGCTTGCCCGGACCAGCGGGGACGGGTAGCGAGACCCAGTACTTC.

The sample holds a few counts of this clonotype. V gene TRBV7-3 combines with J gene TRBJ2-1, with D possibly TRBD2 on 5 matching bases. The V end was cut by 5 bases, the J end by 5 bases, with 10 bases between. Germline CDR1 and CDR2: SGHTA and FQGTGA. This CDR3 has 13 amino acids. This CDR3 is CASSTGLNNEQFF. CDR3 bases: TGTGCCAGCAGCACTGGACTCAACAATGAGCAGTTCTTC.

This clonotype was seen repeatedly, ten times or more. For the CDR3, the DNA is TGTGCCAGCAGCTATGGGACTCGGAACAATGAGCAGTTCTTC. Protein product: CASSYGTRNNEQFF. The chain links TRBV7-2 to TRBJ2-1; D perhaps matches TRBD2 (6 bases). The CDR3 totals 14 residues. Germline lookup yields CDR1 SGHTA and CDR2 FQGNSA. V lost 4 bases, J lost 5 bases, and 12 bases lay in between.